The next 20 T cell receptor beta chains were all read from a single sample in a study of blood T cell repertoires in COVID-19 (dated by TCRdb to 2018 to 2020). Libraries were prepared through the immunoSEQ multiplex PCR assay. In TCRdb, the immuneACCESS table is reduced to in-frame sequences with V and J assigned. These tables do not hold every clone; where another copy was compared, an unresolved V gene accounts for under half, and the others remain unexplained. The sample contains some 230,000 clones, over 75% of them found a single time. About 3% of the sample is held by the ten biggest clonotypes. The sequenced sample consisted of PBMCs or T cells enriched from blood (not recorded which). The receptors were sampled from a woman aged 18-29 years in a cohort exposed to, infected with or recovered from COVID-19 (not recorded which).

The sample holds one count of this clone. The chain couples TRBV24-1 to TRBJ2-1; 7 bases are a match to TRBD2. The junction had 4 bases not matched to a gene; V was cut back by 3 bases and J by 0 bases. CDR3 length: 16 amino acids. Germline CDR1 and CDR2: KGHDR and SFDVKD. The CDR3 sequence is CATSDRRGSSYNEQFF. For the CDR3, the DNA is TGTGCCACCAGTGATCGGCGCGGGAGCTCCTACAATGAGCAGTTCTTC.

V usage is TRBV30 and J usage is TRBJ2-5; TRBD1 matches at 9 bases. J gave up 3 bases and V 5 bases, and 7 bases lay outside the gene matches. Looked up from germline, CDR1 is GTSNPN and CDR2 is SVGIG (reference sequence). There are 14 residues in the CDR3. The CDR3 sequence is CAWEIRDREETQYF. CDR3 in DNA: TGTGCCTGGGAGATCCGGGACAGGGAAGAGACCCAGTACTTC. Looking up the rest from reference TRBV30 and TRBJ2-5 gives the full variable domain: SQTIHQWPATLVQPVGSPLSLECTVEGTSNPNLYWYRQAAGRGLQLLFYSVGIGQISSEVPQNLSASRPQDRQFILSSKKLLLSDSGFYLCAWEIRDREETQYFGPGTRLLVL.

This clone was found once. The chain joins TRBV3-1 (or the pseudogene TRBV3-2) to TRBJ1-6, with D maybe TRBD1 (5 bases). This CDR3 region has 16 residues. V lost 0 bases, J lost 3 bases, and 9 bases lay in between. The germline CDR1 and CDR2 sequences are LGHDT and YNNKEL (reference sequence). The CDR3 sequence: CASSQEGGGYNSPLHF. The CDR3 DNA reads TGTGCCAGCAGCCAAGAGGGGGGTGGCTATAATTCACCCCTCCACTTT.

The rearrangement links TRBV5-1 to TRBJ1-4; TRBD1 aligns across 7 bases. Unmatched junction bases numbered 2, after V lost 0 bases and J lost 0 bases. Germline V gives CDR1 SGHRS, CDR2 YFSETQ. The CDR3 contains 16 residues. CDR3 in amino acids: CASSLGTGATNEKLFF. The CDR3 region has the DNA TGCGCCAGCAGCTTGGGGACAGGTGCAACTAATGAAAAACTGTTTTTT.

The V call is TRBV27, the J call TRBJ2-2, with D maybe TRBD1 (5 bases). The CDR3 has 15 residues. Trimming shortened V by 3 bases and J by 3 bases, and 11 bases separated the two germline ends. Per the germline V gene, CDR1 is MNHEY and CDR2 is SMNVEV (reference sequence). The CDR3 coding sequence is TGTGCCAGCAGTTTCGACAGAGGAGACACCGGGGAGCTGTTTTTT. Its translation is CASSFDRGDTGELFF.

This clone occurred a few times. The chain employs TRBV29-1 and TRBJ2-7; D perhaps matches TRBD1 (5 bases). The CDR3 sequence is 12 residues long. Deletions cut 7 bases from V and 1 base from J, with 11 bases between. Germline CDR1 and CDR2: SQVTM and ANQGSEA. The CDR3 region is CSASQGSYEQYF. The CDR3 DNA reads TGCAGCGCCTCGCAGGGATCCTACGAGCAGTACTTC.

CDR3 residues: CASSEDQGARNSPLHF. The DNA for the CDR3 is TGTGCCAGCAGTGAAGATCAGGGGGCTCGGAATTCACCCCTCCACTTT. The rearrangement joins TRBV2 to TRBJ1-6, with TRBD1 matching 8 bases. After removal of 1 base from V and 7 bases from J, the junction contained 6 bases not matched to a gene. The CDR3 consists of 16 residues. CDR1 is SNHLY, CDR2 FYNNEI, per germline.

The chain carries TRBV5-1 and TRBJ1-1; no clear D gene. CDR1 is SGHRS and CDR2 is YFSETQ in the germline V gene. The CDR3 extends over 14 amino acids. Trimming shortened V by 0 bases and J by 7 bases, and 13 bases separated the two germline ends. Here the CDR3 DNA reads TGCGCCAGCAGCTTGGATCGCTTTGGCAGTGAAGCTTTCTTT. Amino acids: CASSLDRFGSEAFF.

The gene calls are TRBV5-4 and TRBJ1-3, with TRBD1 as a possible D gene (6 bases). The CDR3 loop spans 15 amino acids. The germline V and J ends were trimmed by 3 bases and 3 bases, with 13 bases remaining between them. The germline V gene encodes CDR1 SGHNT and CDR2 YYREEE (reference sequence). CDR3 in amino acids: CASSSPQGFGNTIYF. The CDR3 coding sequence is TGTGCCAGCAGCTCCCCACAGGGATTTGGAAACACCATATATTTT.

This clone has just one count. The gene calls are TRBV9 and TRBJ2-1; TRBD2 aligns across 7 bases. The CDR3 runs to 12 residues. The V gene's germline CDR1 is SGDLS and CDR2 YYNGEE. Losses at the gene ends were 8 bases for V and 8 bases for J; bases not matched to a gene: 7. The CDR3 loop reads CASNSREDEQFF. DNA of the CDR3: TGTGCCAGTAACTCCCGGGAGGATGAGCAGTTCTTC.

The chain recombines TRBV15 with TRBJ1-6, with a tentative D call TRBD1 (5 bases). Germline lookup yields CDR1 LNHNV and CDR2 YYDKDF (reference sequence). The CDR3 is 13 amino acids. V lost 5 bases and J 7 bases, leaving 9 bases between the germline ends. CDR3 sequence: CATSGRGNSPLHF. The CDR3 region has the DNA TGTGCCACCAGCGGCCGGGGGAATTCACCCCTCCACTTT.

This clone was seen once. J is TRBJ1-6 and V is TRBV19; D perhaps matches TRBD1 (6 bases). Trimming left V 6 bases short and J 0 bases short, with 12 bases between. CDR1 is LNHDA and CDR2 is SQIVND in the germline V gene (reference sequence). The CDR3 is 16 amino acids. The CDR3 loop is CASREDSRSYNSPLHF. DNA for the CDR3: TGTGCCAGTAGAGAGGACAGCCGCTCCTATAATTCACCCCTCCACTTT.

The chain is built from TRBV28 and TRBJ2-5, with 7 bases lining up with TRBD2. V dropped 4 bases and J dropped 5; count of bases not matched to a gene: 4. The CDR3 totals 13 residues. Per germline, CDR1 MDHEN and CDR2 SYDVKM. The CDR3 DNA sequence: TGTGCCAGCAGTTCGGGGGGTTTGGAGACCCAGTACTTC. It encodes CASSSGGLETQYF.

The chain recombines TRBV27 with TRBJ2-1, with a tentative D call TRBD1 (6 bases). Per the germline V gene, CDR1 is MNHEY and CDR2 is SMNVEV (reference sequence). The ends were cut back, 2 bases at V and 8 bases at J, with 16 bases in the middle. This CDR3 comprises 15 residues. The CDR3: CASSLKSGVDDEQFF. The CDR3 nucleotides read TGTGCCAGCAGTTTAAAGTCAGGGGTGGACGATGAGCAGTTCTTC.

V gene TRBV3-1 (or the pseudogene TRBV3-2) combines with J gene TRBJ2-1; 13 positions agree with TRBD2. V gave up 6 bases and J gave up 10 bases; unmatched junction bases: 27. Germline CDR1 is LGHDT and CDR2 is YNNKEL (reference sequence). This CDR3 is built from 21 residues. The CDR3 DNA reads TGTGCCAGCAGACAAAATTCCCCCCTCACCAAACTAGCGGGGGGGCCCAGGGAGCAGTTCTTC. Translated, it gives CASRQNSPLTKLAGGPREQFF.

This clone came up once. The chain is built from TRBV7-2 and TRBJ1-2; no reliable D call. Germline loops: CDR1 SGHTA, CDR2 FQGNSA. Trimming left V 3 bases short and J 6 bases short, with 8 bases between. The CDR3 is 12 residues long. The CDR3 protein is CASSFRRDGYTF. CDR3 bases: TGTGCCAGCAGCTTTCGACGGGATGGCTACACCTTC. The whole variable domain, filled in from reference TRBV7-2 and TRBJ1-2, reads GAGVSQSPSNKVTEKGKDVELRCDPISGHTALYWYRQSLGQGLEFLIYFQGNSAPDKSGLPSDRFSAERTGGSVSTLTIQRTQQEDSAVYLCASSFRRDGYTFGSGTRLTVV.

The genes are TRBV4-1 and TRBJ2-3; TRBD2 agrees at 15 bases. Germline loops: CDR1 MGHRA, CDR2 YSYEKL. The CDR3 has 17 amino acids. The J segment lost 4 bases and the V segment lost 1 base, leaving 3 bases of the junction unmatched. CDR3 sequence reads: CASSQGTSGRAPDTQYF. The CDR3 nucleotides read TGCGCCAGCAGCCAAGGGACTAGCGGGAGGGCCCCAGATACGCAGTATTTT.

The CDR3 sequence: CASSREGRDSPLHF. The CDR3 bases are TGTGCCAGCAGCCGGGAGGGCAGGGATTCACCCCTCCACTTT. This sequence joins TRBV2 and TRBJ1-6; D is possibly TRBD1 (5 bases). The CDR3 sequence is 14 residues long. V lost 6 bases to trimming and J lost 8 bases, with 14 bases between them. Per the germline V gene, CDR1 is SNHLY and CDR2 is FYNNEI.

The V call is TRBV9, the J call TRBJ1-2; D remains ambiguous. V was cut by 2 bases and J by 7 bases, with 9 bases left in between. CDR1 and CDR2 (germline): SGDLS, YYNGEE. The CDR3 covers 12 residues. CDR3 amino acids: CASSVLGGGYTF. The CDR3 DNA follows: TGTGCCAGCAGCGTTCTCGGAGGTGGCTACACCTTC.

The chain combines TRBV7-9 with TRBJ2-7; 11 bases match TRBD1. The junction had 8 bases not matched to a gene; V was cut back by 5 bases and J by 5 bases. The germline V gene encodes CDR1 SEHNR and CDR2 FQNEAQ (reference sequence). The CDR3 is 15 amino acids. The CDR3 is CASSATGTGGDEQYF. The CDR3 DNA is TGTGCCAGCAGCGCAACAGGGACAGGGGGGGACGAGCAGTACTTC.